This T cell receptor beta chain emerged from a study of CD8+ T cells in alopecia areata. Obtained from alopecia areata patients were lesional scalp punch biopsies along with peripheral blood. This clone was detected only a few times. Extraction of RNA preceded its reverse transcription into cDNA, which served as the sequencing template. Generated by immunoSEQ multiplex PCR, the TCRdb table keeps only in-frame clones and is missing some. This sample has 7,500 to 9,500 clones; 55% occur once, and the top ten carry approximately 13%. This clonotype was sampled from a human donor with alopecia areata. Sequences were derived from skin, sampled at week 0.

The CDR3 spells CASSPGPPVASEQYF. In DNA form, the CDR3 reads TGTGCCAGCAGCCCCGGACCCCCGGTGGCCTCCGAGCAGTACTTC. The chain joins TRBV7-9 to TRBJ2-7; D unclear. Germline loops: CDR1 SEHNR, CDR2 FQNEAQ (reference sequence). This CDR3 spans 15 amino acids. Trimming removed 5 bases at V and 6 bases at J, with 20 bases between.